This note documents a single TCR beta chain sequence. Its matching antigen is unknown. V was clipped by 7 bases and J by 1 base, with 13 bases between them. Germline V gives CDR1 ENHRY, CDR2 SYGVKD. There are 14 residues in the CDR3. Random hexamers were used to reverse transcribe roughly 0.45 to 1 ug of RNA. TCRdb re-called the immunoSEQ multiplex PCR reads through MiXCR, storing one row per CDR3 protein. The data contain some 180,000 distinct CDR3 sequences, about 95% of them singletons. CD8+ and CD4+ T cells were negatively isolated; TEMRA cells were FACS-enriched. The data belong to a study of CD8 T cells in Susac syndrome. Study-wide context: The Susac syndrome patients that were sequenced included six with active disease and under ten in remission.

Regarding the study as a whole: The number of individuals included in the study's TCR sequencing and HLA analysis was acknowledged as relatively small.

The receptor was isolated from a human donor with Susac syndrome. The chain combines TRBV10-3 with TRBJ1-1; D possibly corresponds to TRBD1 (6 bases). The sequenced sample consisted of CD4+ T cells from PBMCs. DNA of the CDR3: TGTGCCATCAAAACCCACAGGGAGAACACTGAAGCTTTCTTT. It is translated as CAIKTHRENTEAFF.